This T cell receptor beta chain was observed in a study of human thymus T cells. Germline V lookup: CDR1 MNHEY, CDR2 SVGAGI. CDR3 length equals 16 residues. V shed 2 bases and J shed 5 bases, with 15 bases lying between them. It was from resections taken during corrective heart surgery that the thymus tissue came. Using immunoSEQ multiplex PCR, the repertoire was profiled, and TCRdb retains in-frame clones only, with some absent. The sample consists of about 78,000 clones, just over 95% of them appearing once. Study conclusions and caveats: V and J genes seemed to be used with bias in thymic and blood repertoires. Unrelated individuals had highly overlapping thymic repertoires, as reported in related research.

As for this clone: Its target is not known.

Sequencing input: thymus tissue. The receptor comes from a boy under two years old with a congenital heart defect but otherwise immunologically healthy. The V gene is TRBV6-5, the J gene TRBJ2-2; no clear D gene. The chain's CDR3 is CASSYGQENPTGELFF. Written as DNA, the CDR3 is TGTGCCAGCAGTTACGGGCAGGAGAACCCAACCGGGGAGCTGTTTTTT.